The 14 T cell receptor beta chains listed next were all sequenced from one sample in a study of blood T cells in healthy people across ages. Primers used in a second PCR of about 6 to 11 cycles were a sample-barcoded 5' primer and a J-beta primer mix. MiXCR, applied by TCRdb to the 5' RACE reads, yields one record per CDR3 protein. The sample has over 1,500,000 distinct CDR3 sequences, roughly 43% seen once. Sequencing was carried out using blood. Receptor source: a human donor in good health.

The CDR3, as DNA: TGTGCCAGCAGTTACTCGAGGGACCCCAATGAGCAGTTCTTC. Translation: CASSYSRDPNEQFF. The chain combines TRBV6-2 or TRBV6-3 with TRBJ2-1; D possibly matches TRBD1 or TRBD2 (5 bases each). The CDR3 loop spans 14 amino acids. The V gene's germline CDR1 is MNHEY and CDR2 SVGEGT. V lost 0 bases, J lost 6 bases, and 9 bases lay in between.

This clonotype has a single count. Given a much more abundant clone one base away, this may be a read error. J is TRBJ1-2 and V is TRBV25-1; 10 bases are shared with TRBD1. The CDR3 sequence is 13 residues long. Unmatched junction bases numbered 6, after V lost 6 bases and J lost 8 bases. CDR1 and CDR2 from the germline V gene are MGHDK and SYGVNS. CDR3 nucleotide sequence: TGTGCCAGCAGGGACAGGGGGATGGCGGGCTACACCTTC. Residues: CASRDRGMAGYTF.

The CDR3 nucleotides are TGTGCCAGCAGCTTAGAAAGGGGGCTAAATGGCTACACCTTC. Its protein is CASSLERGLNGYTF. The chain links TRBV7-8 to TRBJ1-2, with 7 bases matching TRBD1. The CDR3 has 14 residues. With 1 base clipped from V and 6 bases from J, the junction kept 5 bases outside the gene matches. Germline V lookup: CDR1 SGHVS, CDR2 FQNEAQ.

The table lists this clonotype with a few counts. The V call is TRBV27, the J call TRBJ2-7, with 11 bases fitting TRBD2. CDR3 size: 16 residues. V lost 6 bases, J lost 0 bases, and 7 bases stayed unmatched. CDR1 is MNHEY, CDR2 SMNVEV, per germline (reference sequence). CDR3: CASSYQLAGVSYEQYF. As DNA, the CDR3 is TGTGCCAGCAGCTACCAACTAGCGGGGGTCTCCTACGAGCAGTACTTC.

The chain recombines TRBV20-1 with TRBJ1-2; D possibly corresponds to TRBD1 (6 bases). The germline CDR1 and CDR2 sequences are DFQATT and SNEGSKA (reference sequence). The CDR3 runs 12 residues. V lost 0 bases to trimming and J lost 8 bases, with 10 bases between them. The CDR3, as DNA: TGCAGTGCTAGAGAGGACAGAGGAGGCTACACCTTC. This sequence encodes CSAREDRGGYTF.

The chain couples TRBV29-1 to TRBJ2-5, with unresolved D. Trimming removed 4 bases at V and 5 bases at J, with 14 bases between. Germline values: CDR1 SQVTM, CDR2 ANQGSEA. The CDR3 sequence is 13 residues long. The DNA of the CDR3 is TGCAGCGTTGTCTTAGGTGTAGGGGAGACCCAGTACTTC. This codes for CSVVLGVGETQYF. The full variable domain, in which reference TRBV29-1 and TRBJ2-5 provide the parts outside the CDR3, is SAVISQKPSRDICQRGTSLTIQCQVDSQVTMMFWYRQQPGQSLTLIATANQGSEATYESGFVIDKFPISRPNLTFSTLTVSNMSPEDSSIYLCSVVLGVGETQYFGPGTRLLVL.

This clonotype showed up just a few times. This chain connects TRBV20-1 to TRBJ2-7; no clear D gene. Trimming stripped 4 bases from V and 5 bases from J, with 6 bases between. The CDR3 loop spans 10 amino acids. Germline loops: CDR1 DFQATT, CDR2 SNEGSKA (reference sequence). DNA for the CDR3: TGCAGTGCTACAAGCAACGAGCAGTACTTC. Translation: CSATSNEQYF.

The V call is TRBV30, the J call TRBJ2-7; no definite D call. CDR3 length: 13 residues. Germline assignment: CDR1 GTSNPN and CDR2 SVGIG (reference sequence). V was trimmed by 2 bases and J by 3 bases, leaving 11 bases between them. The DNA for the CDR3 is TGTGCCTGGAGTTCTTACAGCCACTACGAGCAGTACTTC. It is translated as CAWSSYSHYEQYF.

This clonotype has only a few counts. This rearrangement joins TRBV4-3 to TRBJ1-5; D gene unclear. Trimming removed 0 bases at V and 5 bases at J, with 8 bases between. Germline V CDR1 and CDR2: LGHNA, YSLEER. The CDR3 totals 14 residues. Here the CDR3 reads CASSQDSDDQPQHF. CDR3 DNA: TGCGCCAGCAGCCAAGATTCAGACGATCAGCCCCAGCATTTT.

This clonotype was observed a few times. The chain combines TRBV27 with TRBJ2-3, with 10 bases aligning to TRBD2. The CDR3 covers 17 residues. CDR1 and CDR2 (germline): MNHEY, SMNVEV (reference sequence). J was trimmed by 2 bases and V by 5 bases; bases with no gene match: 10. The CDR3 loop is CASSPPWTSGPTDTQYF. CDR3 DNA: TGTGCCAGCAGTCCTCCTTGGACTAGCGGCCCCACAGATACGCAGTATTTT.

This clonotype was seen repeatedly, ten times or more. The chain carries TRBV12-3 or TRBV12-4 and TRBJ2-1; 14 bases are a match to TRBD2. After removal of 3 bases from V and 6 bases from J, the junction contained 1 base not matched to a gene. The CDR3 totals 15 residues. Written as DNA, the CDR3 is TGTGCCAGCAGTTTCGGACTAGCGGGGGGCAATGAGCAGTTCTTC. It translates to CASSFGLAGGNEQFF.

This sequence joins TRBV15 and TRBJ2-1, with a weak D call TRBD2 (7 bases). V was clipped by 3 bases and J by 9 bases, with 12 bases between them. The germline gives CDR1 LNHNV, CDR2 YYDKDF (reference sequence). There are 13 residues in the CDR3. The CDR3 DNA sequence: TGTGCCACCAGCAGGAGGGGGGGGACTGAGCAGTTCTTC. This gives the protein CATSRRGGTEQFF.

The V gene is TRBV7-2, the J gene TRBJ1-2; D unclear. The CDR3 is 15 residues long. V shed 2 bases and J shed 3 bases, with 13 bases lying between them. Germline-derived CDR1 and CDR2 are SGHTA and FQGNSA. The CDR3 nucleotides read TGTGCCAGCAGCTTAATTGGCACATCCGACTATGGCTACACCTTC. It specifies CASSLIGTSDYGYTF.

The chain links TRBV5-1 to TRBJ2-3; D is perhaps TRBD1 (6 bases). Germline CDR1 reads SGHRS; CDR2 reads YFSETQ. This CDR3 contains 13 residues. Trimming removed 5 bases at V and 4 bases at J, with 11 bases between. The CDR3 DNA follows: TGCGCCAGCAGACCGGCAGGGGCAGATACGCAGTATTTT. It encodes CASRPAGADTQYF.